This passage covers 20 T cell receptor beta chains from one sample sequenced in a study of T cells in Graves' hyperthyroidism and ophthalmopathy. It was RNA transcripts that yielded the amplified TCR beta CDR3 regions. HTBI primers were employed in a first-round RT-PCR of the TCR CDR3. In TCRdb, the multiplex PCR reads were re-called with MiXCR into one record per CDR3 protein. The sample lists about 340,000 distinct CDR3 sequences; roughly 23% were seen once. The sequenced material came from blood. The receptors were sampled from a woman aged 45-65 years with Graves' hyperthyroidism.

V gene TRBV20-1 combines with J gene TRBJ1-1; 12 bases map to TRBD1. The V segment lost 6 bases and the J segment 7 bases; nucleotides outside the gene matches: 12. Germline CDR1 and CDR2: DFQATT and SNEGSKA (reference sequence). The CDR3 spans 15 residues. CDR3 sequence (DNA): TGCAGTGCCCTAGGGGACAGGGGGCGCCGGGATGAAGCTTTCTTT. Translation: CSALGDRGRRDEAFF.

The gene calls are TRBV5-1 and TRBJ2-2; D gene ambiguous. Looked up from germline, CDR1 is SGHRS and CDR2 is YFSETQ. V shed 0 bases and J shed 6 bases, with 12 bases lying between them. CDR3 length equals 15 residues. CDR3 sequence: CASSLEGNFAGELFF. In DNA form, the CDR3 reads TGCGCCAGCAGCTTGGAGGGAAACTTCGCCGGGGAGCTGTTTTTT.

There are a few counts of this clonotype. This chain connects TRBV19 to TRBJ2-7, with 9 bases lining up with TRBD2. Per the germline V gene, CDR1 is LNHDA and CDR2 is SQIVND (reference sequence). This CDR3 is 13 amino acids long. V lost 6 bases, J lost 3 bases, and 3 bases stayed unmatched. In DNA form, the CDR3 reads TGTGCCAGTAGGGCTAGCGGGAACTACGAGCAGTACTTC. Protein product: CASRASGNYEQYF. Together with reference TRBV19 and TRBJ2-7, the CDR3 gives the full variable domain: DGGITQSPKYLFRKEGQNVTLSCEQNLNHDAMYWYRQDPGQGLRLIYYSQIVNDFQKGDIAEGYSVSREKKESFPLTVTSAQKNPTAFYLCASRASGNYEQYFGPGTRLTVT.

V and J are TRBV7-9 and TRBJ1-4; TRBD1 is a possible D gene (6 bases). Germline V CDR1 and CDR2: SEHNR, FQNEAQ (reference sequence). V was shortened by 5 bases and J by 6 bases, with 16 bases between the two germline ends. The length of the CDR3 is 15 residues. The CDR3 bases are TGTGCCAGCAGCCCAGGGAAGGACAGAGATGAAAAACTGTTTTTT. As protein: CASSPGKDRDEKLFF.

This clonotype was seen ten or more times. J is TRBJ1-1 and V is TRBV3-1; D is unclear. Germline V lookup: CDR1 LGHDT, CDR2 YNNKEL (reference sequence). There are 13 residues in the CDR3. Trimming cost V 4 bases and J 2 bases, with 8 bases left between them. CDR3 nucleotide sequence: TGTGCCAGCAGCCTCAAGACAAACACTGAAGCTTTCTTT. Residues: CASSLKTNTEAFF. Filled out from reference TRBV3-1 and TRBJ1-1, the complete variable domain reads DTAVSQTPKYLVTQMGNDKSIKCEQNLGHDTMYWYKQDSKKFLKIMFSYNNKELIINETVPNRFSPKSPDKAHLNLHINSLELGDSAVYFCASSLKTNTEAFFGQGTRLTVV.

The rearrangement links TRBV12-3 or TRBV12-4 to TRBJ1-2; D may be TRBD1 (5 bases). This CDR3 is 12 amino acids long. V lost 5 bases to trimming and J lost 7 bases, with 11 bases between them. CDR3 in DNA: TGTGCCAGCAGTCCAGGGAGAGCTGGCTACACCTTC. This codes for CASSPGRAGYTF.

This chain uses TRBV7-9 with TRBJ1-6; a possible D gene is TRBD1 (5 bases). V was cut by 6 bases and J by 7 bases, with 10 bases left in between. Germline-derived CDR1 and CDR2 are SEHNR and FQNEAQ (reference sequence). The CDR3 runs to 13 residues. CDR3 region: CASSETVNSPLHF. The CDR3 DNA reads as TGTGCCAGCAGTGAGACAGTCAATTCACCCCTCCACTTT.

In this sample, this clonotype turned up a few times. The rearrangement joins TRBV5-1 to TRBJ2-5; D gene unclear. Germline CDR1 SGHRS, CDR2 YFSETQ. Between the trimmed V and J ends, which lost 1 base and 4 bases, there was a span of 8 bases. The CDR3 consists of 13 residues. The CDR3 nucleotides are TGCGCCAGCAGCTTGCTTACGGGAGAGACCCAGTACTTC. Its protein product is CASSLLTGETQYF. Complete variable domain (other parts from reference TRBV5-1 and TRBJ2-5): KAGVTQTPRYLIKTRGQQVTLSCSPISGHRSVSWYQQTPGQGLQFLFEYFSETQRNKGNFPGRFSGRQFSNSRSEMNVSTLELGDSALYLCASSLLTGETQYFGPGTRLLVL.

This clonotype was seen ten or more times. The rearrangement links TRBV11-3 to TRBJ2-3; TRBD2 agrees at 9 bases. The V gene's germline CDR1 is SGHNT and CDR2 YENEEA. This CDR3 contains 17 residues. V was pared by 4 bases and J by 5 bases, with 13 bases of the junction left unmatched. The CDR3 spells CASSSHFRGRAGDTQYF. The DNA of the CDR3 is TGTGCCAGCAGCTCCCACTTCCGCGGGAGGGCAGGAGATACGCAGTATTTT.

The chain couples TRBV6-1 to TRBJ1-3; 7 bases agree with TRBD1. The germline gives CDR1 MNHNS, CDR2 SASEGT. The V and J ends lost 10 bases and 0 bases, in that order; junction bases with no gene match: 9. This CDR3 spans 15 amino acids. CDR3 residues: CATLPRDSSGNTIYF. The CDR3, as DNA: TGTGCCACCCTTCCGAGGGACAGCTCTGGAAACACCATATATTTT.

This clonotype has at least ten counts. The CDR3 loop is CASSLMDGRHGYTF. CDR3 sequence (DNA): TGTGCCAGCAGCTTGATGGACGGGAGGCATGGCTACACCTTC. The rearrangement joins TRBV7-9 to TRBJ1-2; D remains ambiguous. The CDR3 is 14 amino acids. Per germline, CDR1 SEHNR and CDR2 FQNEAQ (reference sequence). Trimming took off 3 bases at V and 6 bases at J, with 14 bases between the two ends.

This clonotype was seen many times. The chain employs TRBV6-1 and TRBJ2-2, with 10 positions matching TRBD1. Germline assignment: CDR1 MNHNS and CDR2 SASEGT. The CDR3 spans 13 residues. V was pared by 6 bases and J by 8 bases, with 3 bases of the junction left unmatched. The CDR3 DNA sequence: TGTGCCAGCAGAGGGACAGGGGCGGGGGAGCTGTTTTTT. Its protein is CASRGTGAGELFF.

There are a few counts of this clonotype. The gene calls are TRBV11-2 and TRBJ2-5; 9 bases fit TRBD1. The CDR3 length is 14 residues. The germline V gene encodes CDR1 SGHAT and CDR2 FQNNGV. Trimming took 5 bases from V and 5 from J; bases not matched to a gene: 6. The CDR3 reads CASSTRTGDETQYF. The CDR3 nucleotides read TGTGCCAGCAGCACCCGGACAGGGGACGAGACCCAGTACTTC.

In this sample, this clonotype turned up many times. This sequence joins TRBV5-1 and TRBJ2-2; 13 positions agree with TRBD2. The J segment lost 4 bases and the V segment lost 3 bases, leaving 6 bases of the junction unmatched. CDR3 size: 17 residues. Germline V CDR1 and CDR2: SGHRS, YFSETQ. For the CDR3, the DNA is TGCGCCAGCAGCTCGGGACTAGCGGGAAGAGGCACCGGGGAGCTGTTTTTT. Amino acid sequence: CASSSGLAGRGTGELFF.

In this sample, this clonotype turned up many times. The J gene is TRBJ2-1, the V gene TRBV20-1, with TRBD2 matching over 8 bases. The ends lost 3 bases at V and 10 bases at J; junction bases unmatched: 11. CDR3 length equals 14 residues. Germline loops: CDR1 DFQATT, CDR2 SNEGSKA (reference sequence). This chain's CDR3 is CSASYGGGSGEQFF. The CDR3 DNA follows: TGCAGTGCTAGCTACGGGGGGGGGTCAGGAGAGCAGTTCTTC.

This clonotype appeared a few times. The J gene is TRBJ2-2, the V gene TRBV7-2; possible D gene TRBD2, 5 bases. V was shortened by 5 bases and J by 6 bases, with 13 bases between the two germline ends. Germline V gene data show CDR1 as SGHTA and CDR2 as FQGNSA. The CDR3 sequence is 14 residues long. CDR3 sequence reads: CASSRNSGAGELFF. The CDR3 DNA reads as TGTGCCAGCAGCCGTAACAGCGGAGCCGGGGAGCTGTTTTTT.

V and J are TRBV20-1 and TRBJ1-5; 9 nucleotides line up with TRBD1. Germline V lookup: CDR1 DFQATT, CDR2 SNEGSKA (reference sequence). The trim removed 1 base at V and 2 bases at J, leaving 3 bases unmatched. The CDR3 covers 15 residues. The CDR3 bases are TGCAGTGCTAGAGCACAGGGGGCGGGCAATCAGCCCCAGCATTTT. Translation: CSARAQGAGNQPQHF.

This clonotype was recorded at least ten times. V usage is TRBV11-2 and J usage is TRBJ2-1; 7 bases match TRBD1. Germline CDR1 SGHAT, CDR2 FQNNGV. This CDR3 spans 14 amino acids. Trimming removed 4 bases from V and 8 bases from J; junction bases left unmatched: 8. In DNA, the CDR3 is TGTGCCAGCAGCTCGCCACGACAGGGCCATGAGCAGTTCTTC. It yields the protein CASSSPRQGHEQFF.

This clonotype was observed at least ten times. The V gene is TRBV20-1, the J gene TRBJ2-1; D gene unclear. Germline CDR1 is DFQATT and CDR2 is SNEGSKA (reference sequence). Trimming took off 0 bases at V and 7 bases at J, with 1 base between the two ends. This CDR3 is 10 amino acids long. The CDR3, as DNA: TGCAGTGCTAGAGAGAATGAGCAGTTCTTC. Encoded protein: CSARENEQFF.

V gene TRBV7-9 combines with J gene TRBJ2-1; 14 bases align to TRBD2. The germline gives CDR1 SEHNR, CDR2 FQNEAQ (reference sequence). The ends lost 5 bases at V and 0 bases at J; junction bases unmatched: 9. CDR3 length: 19 residues. CDR3 in amino acids: CASSPRLAGGLSSYNEQFF. The DNA for the CDR3 is TGTGCCAGCAGCCCAAGACTAGCGGGAGGGCTTAGCTCCTACAATGAGCAGTTCTTC.